This TCR beta chain is drawn from a study of cytomegalovirus exposure and HLA in healthy donors. Amplification used 60 Vbeta primers and 13 Jbeta primers. Libraries were prepared by immunoSEQ multiplex PCR; TCRdb keeps only in-frame clonotypes and omits some of them. The sample includes roughly 150,000 clones, 60% to 80% of them seen just once. This TCR was recovered from a man aged 25 to 45 in good health and CMV-seronegative. The source material was PBMCs.

The CDR3 is CASSLRAAQETQYF. The CDR3 DNA is TGTGCCAGCAGCTTGCGGGCAGCCCAAGAGACCCAGTACTTC. The J gene is TRBJ2-5, the V gene TRBV7-2, with D perhaps TRBD2 (5 bases). The germline V gene has CDR1 SGHTA and CDR2 FQGNSA. The CDR3 totals 14 residues. Trimming took 3 bases from V and 1 from J, leaving 9 bases between them.